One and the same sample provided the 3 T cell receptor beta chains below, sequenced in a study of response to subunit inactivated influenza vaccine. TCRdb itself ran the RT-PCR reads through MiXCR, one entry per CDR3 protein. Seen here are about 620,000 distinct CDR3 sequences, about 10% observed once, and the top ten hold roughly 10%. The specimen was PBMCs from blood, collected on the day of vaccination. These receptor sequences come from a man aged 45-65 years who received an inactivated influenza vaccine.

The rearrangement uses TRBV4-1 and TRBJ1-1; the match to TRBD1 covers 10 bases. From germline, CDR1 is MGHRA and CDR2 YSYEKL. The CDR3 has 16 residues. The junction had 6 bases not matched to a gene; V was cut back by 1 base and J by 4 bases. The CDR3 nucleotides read TGCGCCAGCAGCCAAGCGTATGGGACAGGGGCCACTGAAGCTTTCTTT. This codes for CASSQAYGTGATEAFF.

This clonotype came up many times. The CDR3 DNA follows: TGTGCCATCAGTGAGTGGCCCGAAGAGACCCAGTACTTC. It is translated as CAISEWPEETQYF. The genes are TRBV10-3 and TRBJ2-5, with D uncertain. CDR3 length: 13 amino acids. V was clipped by 1 base and J by 3 bases, with 6 bases between them. Germline CDR1 and CDR2: ENHRY and SYGVKD.

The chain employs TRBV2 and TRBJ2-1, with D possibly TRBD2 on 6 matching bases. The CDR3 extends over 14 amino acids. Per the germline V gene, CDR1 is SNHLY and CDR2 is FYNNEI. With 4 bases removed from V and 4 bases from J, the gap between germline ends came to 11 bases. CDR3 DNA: TGTGCCAGCAGTGGAGGGGACTTATACAATGAGCAGTTCTTC. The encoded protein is CASSGGDLYNEQFF.